The entry below gives a single TCR beta chain sequence along with its context. The time point was: pretreatment peripheral blood. The number of samples from each patient was between 1 and 8, taken pretreatment and on-treatment. The data originate from a study of PD-L1 blockade in urothelial cancer. Study overall: The researchers analyzed blood 3 weeks (second dose) and 6 weeks after treatment start. Median T cell yield per blood sample was more than 130,000 cells.

The CDR3 totals 15 residues. CDR1 and CDR2 (germline): SNHLY, FYNNEI. V lost 4 bases and J 4 bases, leaving 14 bases between the germline ends. TCRdb's table, derived via immunoSEQ multiplex PCR, lists solely in-frame clones and lacks some. The sample lists 70,000 to 100,000 clones; 65% to 85% were seen once. The rearrangement joins TRBV2 to TRBJ1-3; D gene ambiguous. This receptor was obtained from a man in his fifties or sixties with urothelial cancer. Sample: PBMCs, taken around atezolizumab (anti-PD-L1) treatment. The CDR3 reads CASSVGGSEGNTIYF. The DNA for the CDR3 is TGTGCCAGCAGTGTTGGAGGGTCGGAAGGAAACACCATATATTTT.